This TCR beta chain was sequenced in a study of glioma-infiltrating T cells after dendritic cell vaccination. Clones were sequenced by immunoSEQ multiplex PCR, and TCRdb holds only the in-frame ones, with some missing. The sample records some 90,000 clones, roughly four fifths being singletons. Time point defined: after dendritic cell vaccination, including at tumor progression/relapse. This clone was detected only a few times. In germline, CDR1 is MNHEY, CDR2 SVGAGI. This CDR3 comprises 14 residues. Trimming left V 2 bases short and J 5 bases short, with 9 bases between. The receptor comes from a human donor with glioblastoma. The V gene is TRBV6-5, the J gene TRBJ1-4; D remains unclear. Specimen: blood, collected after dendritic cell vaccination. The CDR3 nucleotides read TGTGCCAGCAGTTACGGCTTAAAAAATGAAAAACTGTTTTTT. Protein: CASSYGLKNEKLFF.